Sequencing of this T cell receptor beta chain was carried out in a study of T cells in Graves' hyperthyroidism and ophthalmopathy. Study results and caveats: A 13 V-J model separated ophthalmopathy from stable hyperthyroidism.

It was RNA transcripts that yielded the amplified TCR beta CDR3 regions. Researchers ran a first-round RT-PCR on the TCR CDR3 using the HTBI primer set. One entry per CDR3 protein results from TCRdb running MiXCR on the multiplex PCR reads. The sample has roughly 500,000 distinct CDR3 sequences; around a quarter are singletons. This CDR3 comprises 13 residues. Germline CDR1 reads SEHNR; CDR2 reads FQNEAQ (reference sequence). The V gene lost 5 bases and the J gene lost 4 bases, with 11 bases spanning the gap. Uncontrolled infection, other autoimmune disease, pregnancy or lactation barred patients from enrollment. Orbital computed tomography and thyroid ultrasound, together with serum TRAb and thyroxine and clinical symptoms, were used for diagnoses. PBMCs stemmed from around 9.3 ml fresh peripheral blood. This clonotype was picked up many times. The antigen remains unidentified.

The source of this sequence is a woman in her 30s with Graves' ophthalmopathy. The sample was blood. The chain combines TRBV7-9 with TRBJ1-1; D may be TRBD1 (5 bases). The CDR3 bases are TGTGCCAGCAGCCCGTGGGGGGGCACTGAAGCTTTCTTT. Amino acids: CASSPWGGTEAFF.